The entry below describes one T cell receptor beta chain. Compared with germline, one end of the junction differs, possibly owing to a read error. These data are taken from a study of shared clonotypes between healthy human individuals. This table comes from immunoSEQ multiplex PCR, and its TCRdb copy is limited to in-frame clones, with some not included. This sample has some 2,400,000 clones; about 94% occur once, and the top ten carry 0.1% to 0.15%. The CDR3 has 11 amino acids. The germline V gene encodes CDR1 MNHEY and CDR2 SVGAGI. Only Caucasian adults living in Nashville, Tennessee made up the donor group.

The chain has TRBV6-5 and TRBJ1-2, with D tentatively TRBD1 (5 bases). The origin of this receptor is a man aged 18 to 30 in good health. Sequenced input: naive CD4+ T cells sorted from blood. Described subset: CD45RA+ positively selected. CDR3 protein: CASSYQGPFVF. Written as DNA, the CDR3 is TGTGCCAGCAGTTATCAGGGTCCATTCGTCTTC.